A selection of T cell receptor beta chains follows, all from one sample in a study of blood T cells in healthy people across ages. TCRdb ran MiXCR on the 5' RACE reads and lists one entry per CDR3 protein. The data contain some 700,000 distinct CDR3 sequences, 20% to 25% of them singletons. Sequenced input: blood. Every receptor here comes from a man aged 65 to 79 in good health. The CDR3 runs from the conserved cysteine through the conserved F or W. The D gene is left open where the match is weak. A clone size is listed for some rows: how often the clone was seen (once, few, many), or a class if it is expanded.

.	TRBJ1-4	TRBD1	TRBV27	TGTGCCAGCAGTTCACTCGGGACAGATACTGAAAAACTGTTTTTT	CASSSLGTDTEKLFF
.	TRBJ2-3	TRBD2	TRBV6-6	TGTGCCAGCATCCAAGCGGGGGGCGAAGATACGCAGTATTTT	CASIQAGGEDTQYF
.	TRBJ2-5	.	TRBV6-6	TGTGCCAGCAGTTACGGCTGGGAGACCCAGTACTTC	CASSYGWETQYF
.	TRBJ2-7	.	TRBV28	TGTGCCAGCAGAACAGGGTTCTCCTACGAGCAGTACTTC	CASRTGFSYEQYF
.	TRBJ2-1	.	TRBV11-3	TGTGCCAGCAGCTCAACGAAGAATAGGGCGCGGAATGAGCAGTTCTTC	CASSSTKNRARNEQFF
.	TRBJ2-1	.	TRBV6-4	TGTGCCAGCAGTGACGACCTGGACAATGAGCAGTTCTTC	CASSDDLDNEQFF
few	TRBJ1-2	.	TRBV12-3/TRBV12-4	TGTGCCAGCAGGGCCGTCTCTGGCTACACCTTC	CASRAVSGYTF
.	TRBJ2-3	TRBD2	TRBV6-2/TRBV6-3	TGTGCCAGCAGTTACGTAAGCGGGAGAGGGGTTAGCACAGATACGCAGTATTTT	CASSYVSGRGVSTDTQYF
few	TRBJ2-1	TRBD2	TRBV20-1	TGCAGTGCTAGAGACGGGACTAGCGGGGGGAAGCATGAGCAGTTCTTC	CSARDGTSGGKHEQFF
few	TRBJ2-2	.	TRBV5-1	TGCGCCAGCAGCTTACTACAGGCGAACACCGGGGAGCTGTTTTTT	CASSLLQANTGELFF
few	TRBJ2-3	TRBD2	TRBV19	TGTGCCAGTAGTCCCCTTCGGAGCGGGGGGGCCAGAGATACGCAGTATTTT	CASSPLRSGGARDTQYF
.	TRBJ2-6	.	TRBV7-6	TGTGCCAGCAGCTACTCCCCCACTGAGGACTCTGGGGCCAACGTCCTGACTTTC	CASSYSPTEDSGANVLTF
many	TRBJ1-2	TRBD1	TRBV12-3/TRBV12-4	TGTGCCAGCAGCAACAGGGGAGGCGGCTACACCTTC	CASSNRGGGYTF
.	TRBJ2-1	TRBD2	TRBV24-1	TGTGCCACCAGTGGAGCGGGAGGGTCTTACAATGAGCAGTTCTTC	CATSGAGGSYNEQFF
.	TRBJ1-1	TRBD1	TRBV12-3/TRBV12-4	TGTGCCAGCAGTTTATCCCAGGGGGCCACTGAAGCTTTCTTT	CASSLSQGATEAFF